This T cell receptor (beta chain) was found in a study of cytomegalovirus exposure and HLA in healthy donors. General study findings and limits: The authors listed 164 TCR beta chains as cytomegalovirus-associated. V- and J-gene trimming of TCR beta was linked (in a later analysis) to a missense DCLRE1C variant.

Concerning this clone itself: Its target is not known.

Researchers ran the PCR with 60 Vbeta and 13 Jbeta primers. Sequencing used immunoSEQ multiplex PCR; TCRdb keeps in-frame clones, though not all of them. The sample holds over 150,000 clones; just over 75% are singletons and the top ten take 3.7%. J lost 2 bases, V lost 5 bases, and 7 bases had no gene match. CDR1 is SGHTA, CDR2 FQGNSA, per germline. This CDR3 contains 15 residues. The origin of this receptor is a woman aged 60-70 years in good health and CMV-seropositive. Input material: PBMCs. V gene TRBV7-2 combines with J gene TRBJ1-2; 8 bases line up with TRBD1. The CDR3 here is CASSLGQGANYGYTF. Written as DNA, the CDR3 is TGTGCCAGCAGCCTAGGACAGGGAGCAAACTATGGCTACACCTTC.